This T cell receptor (beta chain) was identified in a study of shared clonotypes between healthy human individuals (dated by TCRdb to about 2020). About the full investigation: The cohort comprised a couple of women and a few men aged 18 to 49 years. For each donor, three plates each were used for CD4 naive and CD4 memory, two plates were used for CD8 naive, and one plate was used for CD8 memory. The study deeply sequenced blood TCR repertoires of about 5 healthy adults to estimate repertoire size and the extent of clonotype sharing between individuals. Different laboratories and diverse techniques were used to prepare libraries and sequence TCR repertoires, to increase sequencing depth and limit assay-specific biases. Per donor, leukapheresis produced somewhere between about 0.9 and 9.5 billion PBMCs. What the study reported, not specific to this receptor: Estimated clonotype richness was generally larger for naive than for memory subsets. Higher generation probabilities were observed for clonotypes shared by all four sorted-subset donors than for non-shared clonotypes. Based on pairwise subsampling, the degree of clonotype sharing among donors was expected to be affected by sequencing depth. Incomplete sequencing was indicated by rarefaction of sorted-subset datasets, despite the large sequencing depth. The small number of donors limited the genetic and exposure-history diversity represented. When a few donors were compared, the shared fraction of clonotypes was around 5.1% for naive CD4, 3.5% for naive CD8, roughly 2.3% for memory CD4, and around 0.37% for memory CD8. Sampling was limited to blood, and TCR repertoires in tissue likely differ from TCR repertoires in blood.

The donors were healthy, HIV-negative adults with no recently reported acute infections or vaccinations. Every donor was a Caucasian adult living in Nashville, Tennessee, USA. CD4+ T cells were enriched by magnetic negative selection, after which naive cells were positively selected on CD45RA and the negative fraction was taken as the memory subset. Blood was collected by leukapheresis, and PBMCs were isolated by Ficoll-Histopaque density gradient centrifugation and then cryopreserved in liquid nitrogen vapor phase. Analytical flow cytometry was used to check the purity and quantity of each magnetically sorted T cell population. Each sorted fraction had its genomic DNA isolated and then quantified by UV absorbance on a Nanodrop 2000c. The CDR3 runs 15 amino acids, cysteine and phenylalanine included. The DNA shown is the 45-base CDR3, in frame from base 1. The germline V end is reduced by 6 bases and the J end by 7 bases; junction bases left unmatched: 7. The germline V gene provides CDR1 WSHSY and CDR2 SAAADI.

A note on this clone: Its antigen specificity is not known. Base qualities are not at hand, and no much larger clone is one base apart.

Using the deep immunoSEQ assay, TCR CDR3 regions were amplified from genomic DNA by multiplex PCR. Extracted genomic DNA from each cell subset was spread evenly across all wells of several immunoSEQ 96-well plates, with each plate serving as a replicate. For sorted subsets, about 220 ng of genomic DNA, equivalent to around 30,000 T cell genomes, went into each replicate PCR. Purified libraries were measured with a Qubit 3.0 fluorometer, size-checked on a Bioanalyzer 2100, and measured again with the KAPA Library Quantification kit. Every immunoSEQ 96-well plate was sequenced on a dedicated single-read 150-cycle Illumina NextSeq 550 flow cell. From the authors' description of their analysis: Because the immunoSEQ output held only junctional sequences and lacked quality scores, the filtering could not match the filtering applied to full-length reads. To assign V/J genes and CDR3, sequences were annotated using PyIR, a Python wrapper for IgBLAST v1.9, with IMGT germline references. Any read was removed if the V/J assignment was weak (E-value above 1e-6), the CDR3 was missing, or the read contained stop codons, out-of-frame junctions, or ambiguous translated residues. V3J clonotypes were defined by identical inferred V gene, J gene, and CDR3 amino acid sequence. Percentage overlap between repertoires was calculated by dividing the number of shared unique clonotypes by the size of the smaller repertoire. Richness of each repertoire was evaluated using RTK rarefaction, the Chao1 estimator, and Recon v2.1 estimates of unobserved clonotypes. For all TCRbeta clonotypes obtained by the gDNA method from several donors, generation probabilities were computed with OLGA. TCRdb stores this immuneACCESS table with in-frame sequences only. Part of the clones is absent; in the studies checked, under half of the shortfall reflects unresolved V genes, and no reason is known for the rest. The D gene and trimming were derived from the DNA, and the V and J assignments and clone size from that table. This sample is represented by some 1,600,000 clones; 95% to 99% of them were singletons. The biggest ten clones account for 0.4% to 0.55% of the sample.

Sample: naive CD4+ T cells sorted from blood. The cell subset or site label, as the study defines it: CD45RA+ positively selected. The sequence derives from a man aged 25 to 40 in good health. In this chain, TRBV10-2 is recombined with TRBJ2-1; the central 12 bases match TRBD2. At the DNA level, the sequence is TGCGCCAGCAGCCGTGGACTAGCGGGACGAAATGAGCAGTTCTTC. This gives the protein CASSRGLAGRNEQFF.